Listed below are T cell receptor beta chains from one sample, sequenced in a study of human T cells and chemical hapten exposure. TCRdb independently ran MiXCR on the RACE reads; one entry per CDR3 protein. The sample consists of around 31,000 distinct CDR3 sequences, 6.5% to 9% of them appearing once. Sample: whole blood. Every receptor here comes from a human donor in good health. Some clones in this sample may be carry-over from other donors' samples. The CDR3 runs from the conserved cysteine through the conserved F or W. D genes are given only for firm matches. Where a row states a size, it is once, few, many or the class of an expanded clone; other rows omit it.

v_call	d_call	cdr3_length	j_call	clone_size	cdr3_nt	cdr3_aa
TRBV13	-	17	TRBJ1-1	-	TGTGCCAGCAGCCGCCGCTGGCCGGTCGGGTCGACCACTGAAGCTTTCTTT	CASSRRWPVGSTTEAFF
TRBV28	-	14	TRBJ1-5	many	TGTGCCAGCAGCAGGGGATATAGCAATCAGCCCCAGCATTTT	CASSRGYSNQPQHF
TRBV10-3	-	13	TRBJ1-2	many	TGTGCCAGCAAGAAGCGGTACGAGGATGGCTACACCTTC	CASKKRYEDGYTF
TRBV28	-	16	TRBJ1-4	many	TGTGCCAGCAGTCTCTCCGGGGCAACTACCTGGGAAAAACTGTTTTTT	CASSLSGATTWEKLFF
TRBV29-1	-	14	TRBJ2-3	many	TGCAGCGTTGTCCCAGGAACGGGGACAGATACGCAGTATTTT	CSVVPGTGTDTQYF
TRBV10-1	-	11	TRBJ1-5	-	TGCGCCAGCAGTGACAATCAGCCCCAGCATTTT	CASSDNQPQHF
TRBV28	-	11	TRBJ2-3	few	TGTGCCAGCAGTTTCAGAGATACGCAGTATTTT	CASSFRDTQYF
TRBV6-5	-	11	TRBJ1-1	many	TGTGCCAGCACCACGGGGGGTGAAGCTTTCTTT	CASTTGGEAFF
TRBV15	TRBD1	15	TRBJ1-4	few	TGTGCCACCAGCACTGAGACAGGGGGTAATGAAAAACTGTTTTTT	CATSTETGGNEKLFF
TRBV28	-	15	TRBJ1-1	-	TGTGCCAGCAGTTTCCCCCCGCGGGGTAACACTGAAGCTTTCTTT	CASSFPPRGNTEAFF
TRBV12-3/TRBV12-4	TRBD2	16	TRBJ2-1	many	TGTGCCAGCAGTTTTCCCAGACTAGCGGGGCAAAATGAGCAGTTCTTC	CASSFPRLAGQNEQFF
TRBV4-3	TRBD1	16	TRBJ2-7	many	TGCGCCAGCAGCCAAGAGGGCGGCAGGGGGCGCCACGAGCAGTACTTC	CASSQEGGRGRHEQYF
TRBV5-4	TRBD1	15	TRBJ1-4	-	TGTGCCAGCAGCTCCGACAGGGAGCAAAATGAAAAACTGTTTTTT	CASSSDREQNEKLFF
TRBV27	-	16	TRBJ2-6	few	TGTGCCAGCAGTCCGATCGACAGTAATGGGGCCAACGTCCTGACTTTC	CASSPIDSNGANVLTF
TRBV29-1	-	11	TRBJ2-1	many	TGCAGCGCTTACTCCTACAATGAGCAGTTCTTC	CSAYSYNEQFF
TRBV12-3/TRBV12-4	-	14	TRBJ2-3	-	TGTGCCAGCAGTTTCGAGGACCGCACAGATACGCAGTATTTT	CASSFEDRTDTQYF
TRBV29-1	-	13	TRBJ1-5	many	TGCAGCGTGGCCTGGGGGAGGGAGCAGCCCCAGCATTTT	CSVAWGREQPQHF
TRBV7-2	TRBD2	16	TRBJ2-3	many	TGTGCCAGCAGCTTTGGACTAGCCCGTGGGGCAGATACGCAGTATTTT	CASSFGLARGADTQYF
TRBV6-2/TRBV6-3	-	13	TRBJ2-5	many	TGTGCCAGCAGTCGGACAGAACAAGAGACCCAGTACTTC	CASSRTEQETQYF
TRBV4-2	-	16	TRBJ2-5	many	TGTGCCAGCAGCCAAGAAGGCCCACGGTACCAAGAGACCCAGTACTTC	CASSQEGPRYQETQYF
TRBV29-1	-	12	TRBJ1-4	many	TGCAGCGGGGGCCAGGCTAATGAAAAACTGTTTTTT	CSGGQANEKLFF
TRBV12-3/TRBV12-4	TRBD1	14	TRBJ1-1	many	TGTGCCAGCAGTTTCCGACAGGGTGTAGCTGAAGCTTTCTTT	CASSFRQGVAEAFF
TRBV28	TRBD2	18	TRBJ2-7	few	TGTGCCAGCAGTATTCTATTTAGCGGGAAGATGATCCCCTACGAGCAGTACTTC	CASSILFSGKMIPYEQYF
TRBV25-1	-	14	TRBJ1-1	many	TGTGCCAGCAGTGATATGACAGCGAACACTGAAGCTTTCTTT	CASSDMTANTEAFF
TRBV5-1	-	15	TRBJ1-1	-	TGCGCCAGCAGCCCCATTCGCAGAGGGGTAACTGAAGCTTTCTTT	CASSPIRRGVTEAFF
TRBV29-1	-	11	TRBJ2-1	many	TGCAGCGTTGGTCGTGACAATGAGCAGTTCTTC	CSVGRDNEQFF
TRBV29-1	TRBD2	15	TRBJ2-3	many	TGCAGCGTTGACCTAGCGGGATCAGGCACAGATACGCAGTATTTT	CSVDLAGSGTDTQYF